This TCR beta chain was recorded in a study of blood T cell repertoires in COVID-19 (dated by TCRdb to the early 2020s). For the wider study: Samples from collaborators originated in the United States, Italy and Spain and spanned both the acute and convalescent phases of COVID-19. The material from the prospective study consisted of cDNA or gDNA derived from T cells, B-cell-depleted T cells, or PBMCs. The dataset comprised deeply sampled blood TCRbeta repertoires from subjects exposed to, actively infected with, or recovered from COVID-19. The repertoires were released in a freely available public database meant as a resource for research on the immune response to SARS-CoV-2. The samples were drawn from two sources: the first 160 participants of the ongoing ImmuneRACE study, and over 950 subjects contributed by 6 global collaborators. Nearly every sample came with metadata listing a de-identified subject ID, COVID-19 status, age in years and sex. HLA class I and class II types, where available, came from metadata supplied by the sample provider rather than from assay-based typing.

Taken from cysteine to phenylalanine, the CDR3 has 15 residues. The DNA shown is the 45-base CDR3, in frame from base 1. The germline V gene (reference sequence) yields PRHDT for CDR1 and FYEKMQ for CDR2. Compared with germline, V lacks 5 bases and J lacks 4 bases; bases without a gene match: 9. As concerns this clone: No antigen is known for it. No per-base quality is available; no much larger clone lies one base away.

The immunoSEQ Assay, a bias-controlled multiplex PCR, was used to amplify TCRbeta CDR3 regions from genomic DNA. The authors' analysis ran thus. Within the assay, amplification of reference gene primers was used to estimate how many nucleated cells each sample contained. To quantify the absolute abundance of each unique TCRbeta CDR3 rearrangement, sequence reads were collapsed and filtered. For each sample, productive Simpson clonality was calculated as the square root of Simpson's diversity index across productive rearrangements. TCRdb stores this immuneACCESS table with in-frame sequences only. Part of the clones is absent; in the studies checked, under half of the shortfall reflects unresolved V genes, and no reason is known for the rest. That table is the source of V, J and clone size, and D and trimming were worked out from the DNA. This sample holds 95,000 to 100,000 clones; 70% to 90% were observed only once. The ten largest clones take up 4% to 4.5% of the sample.

One collaborating source in Seattle enrolled patients during active infection and followed them longitudinally through the course of disease. The collaborating institutions used their own protocols to collect whole blood in K2EDTA tubes. For TCRbeta analysis, collaborator samples were shipped as frozen whole blood, as isolated PBMCs, or as DNA extracted from either sample type. Study-level results and caveats: Clinical and demographic metadata were provided uncurated, with the amount varying by source and participant.

The sample consisted of peripheral blood. The origin of this receptor is a human donor with COVID-19, enrolled during active disease. The donor label of this sample is uncertain. Recombination connected TRBV13 to TRBJ1-1; 8 bases in between match TRBD1. The CDR3 protein sequence reads: CASSLAGQGVTEAFF. The DNA sequence is as follows: TGTGCCAGCAGCCTAGCAGGACAGGGTGTCACTGAAGCTTTCTTT.